This T cell receptor beta chain was captured in a study of CD4 T cells in relation to SARS-CoV-2 and coronaviruses. Points from the study as a whole: Monoreactive clones expanded significantly more to SARS-CoV-2 than crossreactive clones did.

Unexposed donor CD4+ T cells date from about 2011-2019, before the COVID-19 pandemic. Isolation of CD4+ T cells took place after about 10 days in culture. Cultures held 2 million to 2.5 million PBMCs per well with roughly 10 IU/ml IL-2. Remarks on this clone: Its antigen is not known.

TCRdb's table, derived via immunoSEQ multiplex PCR, lists solely in-frame clones and lacks some. The table has just under 30,000 clones, roughly 78% seen once. Trimming removed 6 bases from V and 4 bases from J; junction bases left unmatched: 5. The CDR3 is 15 residues long. Germline loops: CDR1 MNHEY, CDR2 SVGAGI. The sequencing input was CD4+ T cells from PBMCs, cultured in vitro. The TCR was taken from a human donor in good health. This chain links TRBV6-5 with TRBJ2-3; 12 nucleotides match TRBD2. The CDR3 bases are TGTGCCAGCAGCTCTCTAGCGGGAGGGCCAGATACGCAGTATTTT. Encoded protein: CASSSLAGGPDTQYF.